These 6 T cell receptor beta chains were all obtained from the same sample, sequenced in a study of blood T cell repertoires in COVID-19 (TCRdb year 2020). Receptor libraries were prepared by the immunoSEQ multiplex PCR assay. TCRdb stores this immuneACCESS table with in-frame sequences only. Part of the clones is absent; in the studies checked, under half of the shortfall reflects unresolved V genes, and no reason is known for the rest. This sample comprises a few hundred thousand clones, 80% to 90% of them detected only once. The ten largest clonotypes hold under 9.5% of the sample. Sequencing was performed on PBMCs or T cells enriched from blood (not recorded which). The source is a woman aged 60-70 years who had recovered from COVID-19.

This clone was picked up a small number of times. The chain carries TRBV5-1 and TRBJ2-6; D perhaps matches TRBD1 (6 bases). There are 18 residues in the CDR3. Germline V gene lookup returns CDR1 SGHRS and CDR2 YFSETQ. Deletions cut 0 bases from V and 1 base from J, with 14 bases between. The CDR3 bases are TGCGCCAGCAGCTTGGTGTTACAGGGTTATTCTGGGGCCAACGTCCTGACTTTC. Residues: CASSLVLQGYSGANVLTF.

V gene TRBV28 combines with J gene TRBJ1-4; no definite D call. Germline CDR1 and CDR2: MDHEN and SYDVKM. V was clipped by 5 bases and J by 5 bases, with 12 bases between them. The CDR3 is 14 amino acids. This chain's CDR3 is CASSPRTENEKLFF. CDR3 nucleotides: TGTGCCAGCAGTCCCCGGACTGAGAATGAAAAACTGTTTTTT.

The V and J genes are TRBV10-3 and TRBJ2-5; TRBD1 agrees at 7 bases. The length of the CDR3 is 13 residues. V shed 6 bases and J 2 bases; nucleotides not matched to a gene: 3. Germline CDR1 ENHRY, CDR2 SYGVKD. CDR3 sequence (DNA): TGTGCCATCAGCGGGACAGCTCAAGAGACCCAGTACTTC. Encoded protein: CAISGTAQETQYF.

V is TRBV2 and J is TRBJ1-3; D might be TRBD1 (5 bases). The CDR3 consists of 12 residues. Between the trimmed V and J ends, which lost 11 bases and 0 bases, there was a span of 8 bases. CDR1 is SNHLY and CDR2 is FYNNEI in the germline V gene. CDR3 residues: CASGISGNTIYF. As DNA, the CDR3 is TGTGCCTCAGGGATCTCTGGAAACACCATATATTTT.

This rearrangement joins TRBV14 to TRBJ2-5; no clear D. This CDR3 is built from 11 residues. V was shortened by 1 base and J by 11 bases, with 8 bases between the two germline ends. Germline lookup yields CDR1 SGHDN and CDR2 FVKESK. The chain's CDR3 is CASSQGQSQYF. The CDR3 DNA follows: TGTGCCAGCAGCCAAGGACAATCTCAGTACTTC. The whole variable domain, remainder taken from reference TRBV14 and TRBJ2-5, is EAGVTQFPSHSVIEKGQTVTLRCDPISGHDNLYWYRRVMGKEIKFLLHFVKESKQDESGMPNNRFLAERTGGTYSTLKVQPAELEDSGVYFCASSQGQSQYFGPGTRLLVL.

The gene calls are TRBV30 and TRBJ1-5; D call uncertain. Germline assignment: CDR1 GTSNPN and CDR2 SVGIG (reference sequence). V dropped 0 bases and J dropped 7 bases, with 13 bases sitting between them. CDR3 length equals 14 residues. The DNA of the CDR3 is TGTGCCTGGAGTGTGACGGGTGGTGGCCAGCCCCAGCATTTT. This encodes CAWSVTGGGQPQHF.